Listed below are T cell receptor beta chains from one sample, sequenced in a study of vaccination and CD4 T cells after COVID-19. Using its own MiXCR run on the PCR reads, TCRdb lists one record per CDR3 protein. The sample contains about 17,000 distinct CDR3 sequences, about 51% of which appear only once. These receptors are not linked to any known antigen. The specimen comprised CD4+ T cells from blood, cultured in vitro, sampled about 7 months after SARS-CoV-2 vaccination. These receptors were taken from a human donor who had recovered from COVID-19. The CDR3 runs from the conserved cysteine through the conserved F or W. A D gene is named only where the DNA matches it firmly. Rows give clone size only sometimes, using once, few, many, or a class for an expanded clone.

>.|TRBD1|TRBV6-1|TRBJ1-2
CASSPRAYRGYGYTF
TGTGCCAGCAGTCCCCGGGCGTACAGGGGCTATGGCTACACCTTC
>.|.|TRBV27|TRBJ2-1
CASSYFRSGAYNEQFF
TGTGCCAGCAGTTACTTTCGTAGCGGCGCCTACAATGAGCAGTTCTTC
>.|.|TRBV6-2/TRBV6-3|TRBJ1-2
CASSRAYYGYTF
TGTGCCAGCAGTCGGGCTTACTATGGCTACACCTTC
>.|TRBD1|TRBV20-1|TRBJ1-1
CSASAGTGDTEAFF
TGCAGTGCTAGTGCCGGGACAGGGGACACTGAAGCTTTCTTT
>.|TRBD1|TRBV7-6|TRBJ2-1
CASSLRFDRGNEQFF
TGTGCCAGCAGCTTAAGATTTGACAGGGGCAATGAGCAGTTCTTC
>.|.|TRBV6-1|TRBJ2-1
CASRHSSGSASYNEQFF
TGTGCCAGCAGGCACTCCAGCGGGTCGGCTTCCTACAATGAGCAGTTCTTC
>.|.|TRBV7-9|TRBJ1-2
CASSYVGDYGYTF
TGTGCCAGCAGTTATGTGGGGGACTATGGCTACACCTTC
>.|.|TRBV11-1|TRBJ1-1
CASSPWTVPEAFF
TGTGCCAGCAGCCCCTGGACAGTCCCTGAAGCTTTCTTT
>.|TRBD1|TRBV6-1|TRBJ2-1
CASSNRDRVSYNEQFF
TGTGCCAGCAGTAACCGGGACAGGGTCTCCTACAATGAGCAGTTCTTC
>.|TRBD1|TRBV20-1|TRBJ1-2
CSANRGSNYDYTF
TGCAGTGCCAACAGGGGCTCCAACTATGACTACACCTTC
>.|.|TRBV6-1|TRBJ1-2
CASSTIQGWSGYTF
TGTGCCAGCAGCACGATTCAGGGGTGGAGTGGCTACACCTTC
>.|.|TRBV19|TRBJ2-5
CASSGRGAETQYF
TGTGCCAGTTCGGGGCGAGGGGCGGAGACCCAGTACTTC
>.|.|TRBV9|TRBJ1-1
CASSVFGGANTEAFF
TGTGCCAGCAGCGTATTCGGTGGGGCGAACACTGAAGCTTTCTTT
>.|.|TRBV2|TRBJ2-7
CASNDAGKAYEQYF
TGTGCCAGCAACGACGCCGGGAAAGCCTACGAGCAGTACTTC
>few|.|TRBV7-2|TRBJ2-7
CASRNGTYSYEQYF
TGTGCCAGCAGGAACGGGACTTATTCCTACGAGCAGTACTTC
>few|TRBD1|TRBV29-1|TRBJ2-2
CSVGQGAHSGELFF
TGCAGCGTCGGACAGGGGGCGCATTCCGGGGAGCTGTTTTTT
>.|.|TRBV11-2|TRBJ1-6
CASSKGPIDSPLHF
TGTGCCAGCAGCAAAGGACCCATAGATTCACCCCTCCACTTT
>few|.|TRBV15|TRBJ2-4
CATTLGGSAKNIQYF
TGTGCCACCACCCTTGGTGGGTCGGCCAAAAACATTCAGTACTTC
>.|.|TRBV10-3|TRBJ2-1
CAISESGDNEQFF
TGTGCCATCAGTGAGTCCGGGGACAATGAGCAGTTCTTC
>.|TRBD1|TRBV9|TRBJ1-2
CASTRQGPVNYGYTF
TGTGCCAGCACCCGACAGGGACCAGTTAACTATGGCTACACCTTC
>few|.|TRBV10-3|TRBJ2-7
CAISGVPTYEQYF
TGTGCCATCAGTGGCGTCCCTACCTACGAGCAGTACTTC
>few|.|TRBV19|TRBJ1-2
CASSRQSINYGYTF
TGTGCCAGTAGTCGACAGTCAATAAACTATGGCTACACCTTC
>few|.|TRBV24-1|TRBJ2-5
CATSDGGLETQYF
TGTGCCACCAGTGATGGGGGGCTGGAGACCCAGTACTTC
>.|.|TRBV4-2|TRBJ2-7
CASSPSYSRAKSHEQYF
TGTGCCAGCAGCCCGTCCTACTCCCGGGCTAAAAGCCACGAGCAGTACTTC
>.|.|TRBV5-1|TRBJ1-6
CASSFGGIGSPLHF
TGCGCCAGCAGCTTTGGGGGCATAGGTTCACCCCTCCACTTT
>.|.|TRBV6-1|TRBJ1-6
CASRTYRADNSPLHF
TGTGCCAGCAGGACTTATAGGGCAGATAATTCACCCCTCCACTTT
>.|.|TRBV19|TRBJ1-2
CASSIGVGDYGYTF
TGTGCCAGTAGTATAGGAGTAGGGGACTATGGCTACACCTTC
>.|.|TRBV19|TRBJ1-1
CASRDRDLNTEAFF
TGTGCCAGTAGGGACAGAGATTTGAACACTGAAGCTTTCTTT
>.|TRBD2|TRBV27|TRBJ2-3
CASSLGSGGSTDTQYF
TGTGCCAGCAGTTTGGGAAGCGGGGGGAGCACAGATACGCAGTATTTT
>.|.|TRBV20-1|TRBJ1-6
CSASGRFGNSPLHF
TGCAGTGCTAGCGGTCGGTTCGGTAATTCACCCCTCCACTTT
>.|.|TRBV6-9|TRBJ1-5
CASSYSLFRQGCNQPQHF
TGTGCCAGCAGTTACTCCCTATTCCGGCAGGGGTGCAATCAGCCCCAGCATTTT
>few|.|TRBV7-2|TRBJ2-5
CASSLVAAAETQYF
TGTGCCAGCAGCTTAGTTGCGGCAGCGGAGACCCAGTACTTC
>.|.|TRBV19|TRBJ2-1
CASSIDRGGAAVF
TGTGCCAGTAGTATAGATCGTGGGGGAGCAGCGGTCTTC